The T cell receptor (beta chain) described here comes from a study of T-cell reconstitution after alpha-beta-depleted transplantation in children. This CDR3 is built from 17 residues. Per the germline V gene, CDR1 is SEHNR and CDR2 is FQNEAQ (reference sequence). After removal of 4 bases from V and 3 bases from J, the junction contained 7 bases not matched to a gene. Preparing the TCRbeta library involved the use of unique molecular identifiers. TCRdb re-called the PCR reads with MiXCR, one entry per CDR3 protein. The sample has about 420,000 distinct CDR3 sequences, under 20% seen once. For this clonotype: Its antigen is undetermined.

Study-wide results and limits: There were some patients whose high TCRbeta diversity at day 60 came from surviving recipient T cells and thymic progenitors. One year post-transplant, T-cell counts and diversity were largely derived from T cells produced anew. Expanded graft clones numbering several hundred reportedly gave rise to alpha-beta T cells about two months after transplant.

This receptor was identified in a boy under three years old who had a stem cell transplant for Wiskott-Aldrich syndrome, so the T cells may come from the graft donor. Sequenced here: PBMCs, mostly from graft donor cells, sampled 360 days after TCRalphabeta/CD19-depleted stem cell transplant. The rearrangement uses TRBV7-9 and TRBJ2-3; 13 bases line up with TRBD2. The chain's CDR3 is CASSSLTSGRWTDTQYF. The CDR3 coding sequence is TGTGCCAGCAGCTCCTTGACTAGCGGGAGGTGGACAGATACGCAGTATTTT.